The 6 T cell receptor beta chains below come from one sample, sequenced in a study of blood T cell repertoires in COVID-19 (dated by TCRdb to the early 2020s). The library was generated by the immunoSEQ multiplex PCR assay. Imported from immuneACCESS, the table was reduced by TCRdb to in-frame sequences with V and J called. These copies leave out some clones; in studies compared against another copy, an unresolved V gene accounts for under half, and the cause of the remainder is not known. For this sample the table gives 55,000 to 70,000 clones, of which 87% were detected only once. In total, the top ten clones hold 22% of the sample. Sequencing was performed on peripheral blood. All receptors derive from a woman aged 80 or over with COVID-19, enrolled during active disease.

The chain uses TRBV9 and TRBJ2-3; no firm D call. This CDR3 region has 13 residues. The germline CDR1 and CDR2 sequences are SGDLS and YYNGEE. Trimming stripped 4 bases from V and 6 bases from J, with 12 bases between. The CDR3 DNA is TGTGCCAGCAGCCCTCAGGCGTGGGATACGCAGTATTTT. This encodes CASSPQAWDTQYF.

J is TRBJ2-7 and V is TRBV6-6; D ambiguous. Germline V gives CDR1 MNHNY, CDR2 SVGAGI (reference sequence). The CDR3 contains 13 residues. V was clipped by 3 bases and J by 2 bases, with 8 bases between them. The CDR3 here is CASSYQATYEQYF. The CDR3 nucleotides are TGTGCCAGCAGTTATCAAGCGACCTACGAGCAGTACTTC.

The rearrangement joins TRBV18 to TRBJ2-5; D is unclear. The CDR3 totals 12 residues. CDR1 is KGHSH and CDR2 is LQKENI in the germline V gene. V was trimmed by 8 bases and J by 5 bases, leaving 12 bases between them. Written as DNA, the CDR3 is TGTGCCAGCCACGGGTCATCCGAGACCCAGTACTTC. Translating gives CASHGSSETQYF.

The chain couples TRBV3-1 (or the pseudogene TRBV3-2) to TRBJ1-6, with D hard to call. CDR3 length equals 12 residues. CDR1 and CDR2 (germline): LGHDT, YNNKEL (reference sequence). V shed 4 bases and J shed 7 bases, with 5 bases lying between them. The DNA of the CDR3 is TGTGCCAGCAGCCGCGTGAATTCACCCCTCCACTTT. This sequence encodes CASSRVNSPLHF.

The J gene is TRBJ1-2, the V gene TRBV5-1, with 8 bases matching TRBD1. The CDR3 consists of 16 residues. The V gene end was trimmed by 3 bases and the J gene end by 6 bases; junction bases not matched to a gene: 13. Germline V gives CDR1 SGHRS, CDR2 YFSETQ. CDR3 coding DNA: TGCGCCAGCAGCTCCTCCGGGACAGGAGGTATCCATGGCTACACCTTC. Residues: CASSSSGTGGIHGYTF.

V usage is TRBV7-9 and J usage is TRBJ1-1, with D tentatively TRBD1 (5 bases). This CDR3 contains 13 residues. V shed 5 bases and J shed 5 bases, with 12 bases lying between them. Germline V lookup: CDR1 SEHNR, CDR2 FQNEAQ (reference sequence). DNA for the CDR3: TGTGCCAGCAGCCAAAGCGGGGGGACTGAAGCTTTCTTT. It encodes CASSQSGGTEAFF.